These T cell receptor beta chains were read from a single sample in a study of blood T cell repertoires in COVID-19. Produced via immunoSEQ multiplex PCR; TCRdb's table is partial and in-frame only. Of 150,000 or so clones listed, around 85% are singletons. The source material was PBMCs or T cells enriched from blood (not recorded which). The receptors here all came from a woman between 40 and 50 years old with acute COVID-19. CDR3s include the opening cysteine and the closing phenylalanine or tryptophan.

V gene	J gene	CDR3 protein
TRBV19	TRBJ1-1	CASSAGMNTEAFF
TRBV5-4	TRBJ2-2	CASSLGQGAPDGELFF
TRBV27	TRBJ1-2	CASSFSWGGDNYGYTF
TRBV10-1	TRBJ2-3	CASSPTGQATDTQYF
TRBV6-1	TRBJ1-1	CASSEPGMNTEAFF
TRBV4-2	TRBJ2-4	CASSQEGSGRASAKNIQYF
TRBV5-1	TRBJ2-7	CASSLESVYEQYF
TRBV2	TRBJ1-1	CASRGGPFEAFF
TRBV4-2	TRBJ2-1	CASSQDRASGYNEQFF
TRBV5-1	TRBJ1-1	CASSLGGQGRETEAFF
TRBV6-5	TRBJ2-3	CASSGSDTQYF
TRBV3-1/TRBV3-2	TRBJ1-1	CASSQMGTVPLGLGAFF
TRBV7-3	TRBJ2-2	CASSLRRRAGVGSGELFF
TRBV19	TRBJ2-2	CASSIGDGELFF
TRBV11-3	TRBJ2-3	CASSLVSDTQYF
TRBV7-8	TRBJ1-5	CASSPLRGNQPQHF
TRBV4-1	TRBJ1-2	CASSQDPSGVANYGYTF
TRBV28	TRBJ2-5	CASSWGGREETQYF
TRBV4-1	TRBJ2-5	CASSQTSGLQETQYF
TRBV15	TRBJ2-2	CATSPSTVTGELFF
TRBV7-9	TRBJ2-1	CASSLSSSYNEQFF
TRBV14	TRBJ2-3	CASSLRTGSDTQYF
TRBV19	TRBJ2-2	CASGRTGDGGELFF
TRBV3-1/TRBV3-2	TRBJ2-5	CASSNGQGLETQYF
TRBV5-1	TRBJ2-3	CASGTGGLTDTQYF
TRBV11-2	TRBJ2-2	CASRRAGFGELFF
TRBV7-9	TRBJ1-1	CASSQGSQGSTEAFF
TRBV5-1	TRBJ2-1	CASSFGLANEQFF
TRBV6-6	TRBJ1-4	CASSFRQNNEKLFF
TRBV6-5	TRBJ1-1	CSSGFRTEAFF
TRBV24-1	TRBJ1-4	CATSEGQGANEKLFF
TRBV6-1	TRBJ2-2	CASSITSGRAGELFF
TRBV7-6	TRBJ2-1	CASSSMEGPYEQFF
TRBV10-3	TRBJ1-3	CAIRGDRAASGNTIYF
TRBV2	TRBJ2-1	CASRRTSGNYNEQFF
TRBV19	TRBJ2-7	CASSILPGGDYEQYF
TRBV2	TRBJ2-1	CASNRASGRGEQFF
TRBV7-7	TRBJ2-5	CASSLGGQGHETQYF
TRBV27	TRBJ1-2	CASSFAGRYGYTF
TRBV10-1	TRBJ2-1	CASSDSGKFF
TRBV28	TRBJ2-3	CASKWTESTDTQYF
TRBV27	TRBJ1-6	CASSSRDRGLSYNSPLHF
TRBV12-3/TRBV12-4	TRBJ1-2	CASGDRGYGYTF
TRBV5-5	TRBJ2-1	CASSLGLADYNEQFF
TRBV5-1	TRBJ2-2	CASSLIPGLAGTGELFF
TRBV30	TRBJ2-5	CAWSEGRTPWTQYF
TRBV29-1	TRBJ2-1	CSVGQGGSYNEQFF
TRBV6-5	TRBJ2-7	CASSLERGSSYEQYF
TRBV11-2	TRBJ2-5	CASSLAVWETQYF
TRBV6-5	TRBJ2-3	CASSTSGRTDTQYF
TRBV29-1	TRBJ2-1	CSAREEKQFF
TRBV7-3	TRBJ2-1	CASSLGLANYNEQFF
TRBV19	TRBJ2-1	CASSRFWREGRNEQFF
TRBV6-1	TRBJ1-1	CASSEVRTEAFF
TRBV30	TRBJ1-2	CAWSVRVNYGYTF